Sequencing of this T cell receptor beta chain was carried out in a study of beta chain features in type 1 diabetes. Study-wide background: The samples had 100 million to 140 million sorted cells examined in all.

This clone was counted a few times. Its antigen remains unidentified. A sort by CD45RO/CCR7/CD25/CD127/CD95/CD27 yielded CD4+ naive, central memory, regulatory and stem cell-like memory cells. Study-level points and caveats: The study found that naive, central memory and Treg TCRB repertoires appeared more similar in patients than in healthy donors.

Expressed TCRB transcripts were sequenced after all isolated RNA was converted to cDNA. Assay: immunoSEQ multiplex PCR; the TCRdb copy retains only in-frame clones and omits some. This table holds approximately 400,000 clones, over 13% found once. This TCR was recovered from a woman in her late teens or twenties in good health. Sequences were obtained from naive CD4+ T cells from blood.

CDR3 coding DNA: TGTGCCAGCAGTGGGGAGTTTAGCACAGATACGCAGTATTTT. Its protein product is CASSGEFSTDTQYF. The chain carries TRBV6-1 and TRBJ2-3; possibly TRBD2 for D (5 bases). Trimming removed 4 bases at V and 0 bases at J, with 8 bases between. Germline V gene lookup returns CDR1 MNHNS and CDR2 SASEGT. There are 14 residues in the CDR3.